The sequence of this T cell receptor beta chain was determined in a study of blood T cell repertoires in COVID-19. The wider study: COVID-19 samples, acute and convalescent, were from the United States, Italy and Spain.

The repertoire was sequenced with immunoSEQ multiplex PCR; TCRdb's copy has only in-frame clones and lacks some. The sample carries 96,000 or so clones, about 88% recorded once. This clone was detected only once. The CDR3 has 19 amino acids. The chain is built from TRBV21-1 and TRBJ2-2; the table's TRBD1 call for D was not verified on the DNA. TRBV21-1 corresponds to a pseudogene. This receptor was identified in a woman of 80 years or more with acute or convalescent COVID-19. Sequenced input: peripheral blood. DNA for the CDR3: TGTGCCAGCAGCAGGGGACAGCGGGTAGAAACAGCAAGCACCGGGGAGCTGTTTTTT. Amino acids: CASSRGQRVETASTGELFF.